This T cell receptor (beta chain) was recovered during a study of breast tumors, draining lymph nodes, adjacent tissues. The lymph nodes were axillary draining lymph nodes from breast cancer patients. Points from the study as a whole: Tumor and nontumor repertoires were significantly more similar in luminal-like than in basal-like breast cancer. That most tumor T cells come from lymph nodes remained unproven. Tumor TCR diversity was below lymph nodes but above nontumor tissue. Most tumor T cells seemingly derive from lymph node, then expand in tumor.

Germline assignment: CDR1 LNHDA and CDR2 SQIVND (reference sequence). With 2 bases removed from V and 5 bases from J, the gap between germline ends came to 9 bases. The CDR3 has 13 amino acids. As regards this clonotype: The target antigen is unknown.

Each CDR3 protein is one row after TCRdb ran MiXCR on the multiplex PCR reads. The table includes some 200,000 distinct CDR3 sequences, around a third detected once. The chain combines TRBV19 with TRBJ2-5; D tentatively reads TRBD1 or TRBD2 (5 bases each). This clonotype originated in a female donor with breast cancer. Some clones in this sample may be carry-over from other donors' samples. The specimen was axillary lymph node tissue. The CDR3 DNA reads TGTGCCAGTAGTATACGGGACCGGGAGACCCAGTACTTC. Its protein is CASSIRDRETQYF.